This T cell receptor (beta chain) was observed in a study of vaccination and CD4 T cells after COVID-19. Study details: Investigators drew the post-COVID samples a median approximately 92 days after diagnosis, with a range of 35 to 161. Researchers treated cells with overlapping spike peptides taken from SARS-CoV-2, HCoV-NL63, HCoV-OC43 and HCoV-229E.

The CDR3 has 15 amino acids. Trimming pared 2 bases from V and 6 bases from J, leaving 13 bases between. CDR1 and CDR2 (germline): SGHTA, FQGTGA. Study conclusions and caveats: Spike mono-reactivity was evident in 304 of the 307 vaccine-specific clones derived from convalescent patients.

Specified time point: late sampling 161 to 241 days after vaccination in three convalescent patients. Specified treatment: roughly 11-day PBMC culture with coronavirus spike peptide pools or control peptides (ViraFEST assay). ViraFEST sequenced TCRs after peptide-pool expansion of antigen-specific T cells. As concerns this clonotype: The antigen is undetermined.

Cultured CD4+ T cell DNA underwent sequencing with the Oncomine TCR Beta short-read assay. TCRdb fed the PCR reads into MiXCR, producing one record per CDR3 protein. This table has under 20,000 distinct CDR3 sequences, 52% appearing once. The receptor was isolated from a human donor who had recovered from COVID-19. The sample here was CD4+ T cells from blood, cultured in vitro, taken about 7 months after SARS-CoV-2 vaccination. The chain uses TRBV7-3 and TRBJ2-2; no reliable D call. The chain's CDR3 is CASSLDVRRPGELFF. The CDR3 DNA reads TGTGCCAGCAGCTTAGACGTTCGGCGTCCCGGGGAGCTGTTTTTT. Full variable domain (outside the CDR3, taken from reference TRBV7-3 and TRBJ2-2): GAGVSQTPSNKVTEKGKYVELRCDPISGHTALYWYRQSLGQGPEFLIYFQGTGAADDSGLPNDRFFAVRPEGSVSTLKIQRTERGDSAVYLCASSLDVRRPGELFFGEGSRLTVL.